These T cell receptor beta chains were read from a single sample in a study of T cell changes during pregnancy in multiple sclerosis. Data came from immunoSEQ multiplex PCR; TCRdb stores just in-frame clones and leaves some out. The sample lists under 50,000 clones, 93% seen once, with roughly 8.7% in the top ten. The material was CD8+ T cells from peripheral blood mononuclear cells, obtained in the third trimester of pregnancy. These receptors were collected from a female donor with multiple sclerosis, enrolled in a pregnancy study. Both conserved end residues are part of each CDR3. The D gene is left open where the match is weak. Clone sizes are given selectively: once, few, many, or a class where the clone is expanded.

d_gene: TRBD2
j_gene: TRBJ2-6
abundance: NA
v_gene: TRBV15
len: 17
CDR3nt: TGTGCCACCAGCAGAGAGGGGGGGGGCTCTGGGGCCAACGTCCTGACTTTC
CDR3aa: CATSREGGGSGANVLTF

d_gene: TRBD1
j_gene: TRBJ1-1
abundance: NA
v_gene: TRBV27
len: 14
CDR3nt: TGTGCCAGCAAACCCGGGACAGAGAACACTGAAGCTTTCTTT
CDR3aa: CASKPGTENTEAFF

d_gene: NA
j_gene: TRBJ2-2
abundance: once
v_gene: TRBV14
len: 13
CDR3nt: TGTGCCAGCAGGGGCAGGGGCACCGGGGAGCTGTTTTTT
CDR3aa: CASRGRGTGELFF

d_gene: TRBD1
j_gene: TRBJ1-1
abundance: few
v_gene: TRBV6-5
len: 11
CDR3nt: TGTGCCAGCAGTCCAGGACAGGGGAGTTTCTTT
CDR3aa: CASSPGQGSFF

d_gene: NA
j_gene: TRBJ2-2
abundance: NA
v_gene: TRBV14
len: 15
CDR3nt: TGTGCCAGCAGCCACTTATCGGGGGACACCGGGGAGCTGTTTTTT
CDR3aa: CASSHLSGDTGELFF

d_gene: TRBD1
j_gene: TRBJ2-7
abundance: NA
v_gene: TRBV5-5
len: 15
CDR3nt: TGTGCCAGCAGCCGTATACGGGACAGCCCCTACGAGCAGTACTTC
CDR3aa: CASSRIRDSPYEQYF

d_gene: NA
j_gene: TRBJ1-5
abundance: NA
v_gene: TRBV9
len: 14
CDR3nt: TGTGCCAGCAGCGTAGGGGGAGGGGTGGAGCCCCAGCATTTT
CDR3aa: CASSVGGGVEPQHF

d_gene: TRBD2
j_gene: TRBJ2-1
abundance: NA
v_gene: TRBV19
len: 14
CDR3nt: TGTGCCAGTAGTTTAAGCGGGGGGAACAATGAGCAGTTCTTC
CDR3aa: CASSLSGGNNEQFF

d_gene: NA
j_gene: TRBJ1-5
abundance: NA
v_gene: TRBV6-5
len: 15
CDR3nt: TGTGCCAGCAGTTTACAGGGATTTAGCAATCAGCCCCAGCATTTT
CDR3aa: CASSLQGFSNQPQHF

d_gene: NA
j_gene: TRBJ1-1
abundance: NA
v_gene: TRBV5-1
len: 15
CDR3nt: TGCGCCAGCAGCTTGGCCCCGGGGTTGAACACTGAAGCTTTCTTT
CDR3aa: CASSLAPGLNTEAFF

d_gene: NA
j_gene: TRBJ2-7
abundance: NA
v_gene: TRBV5-1
len: 15
CDR3nt: TGCGCCAGCAGCTTGGCCTCTGGGGCTATCGACGAGCAGTACTTC
CDR3aa: CASSLASGAIDEQYF

d_gene: NA
j_gene: TRBJ1-1
abundance: NA
v_gene: TRBV27
len: 14
CDR3nt: TGTGCCAGCAGTTCCTACAGGGCCCCCACTGAAGCTTTCTTT
CDR3aa: CASSSYRAPTEAFF

d_gene: NA
j_gene: TRBJ2-2
abundance: NA
v_gene: TRBV6-4
len: 17
CDR3nt: TGTGCCAGCAGTGACTCGATCCCGGGGGTCCCCACCGGGGAGCTGTTTTTT
CDR3aa: CASSDSIPGVPTGELFF

d_gene: TRBD2
j_gene: TRBJ2-5
abundance: NA
v_gene: TRBV7-9
len: 17
CDR3nt: TGTGCCAGCAGCTCCTATACTAGCGGGGGGTTCCAAGAGACCCAGTACTTC
CDR3aa: CASSSYTSGGFQETQYF

d_gene: NA
j_gene: TRBJ2-5
abundance: few
v_gene: TRBV7-8
len: 16
CDR3nt: TGTGCCAGCAGCTTAGTGGGGGCGATCCTAGAAGAGACCCAGTACTTC
CDR3aa: CASSLVGAILEETQYF

d_gene: NA
j_gene: TRBJ2-1
abundance: NA
v_gene: TRBV11-2
len: 14
CDR3nt: TGTGCCAGCAGCTTAGTGGGGGCCTATAATGAGCAGTTCTTC
CDR3aa: CASSLVGAYNEQFF

d_gene: TRBD1
j_gene: TRBJ2-5
abundance: NA
v_gene: TRBV7-9
len: 16
CDR3nt: TGTGCCAGCAGCGCCAGTCAGGGGGTTACGCGAGAGACCCAGTACTTC
CDR3aa: CASSASQGVTRETQYF

d_gene: TRBD1
j_gene: TRBJ1-1
abundance: NA
v_gene: TRBV7-9
len: 14
CDR3nt: TGTGCCAGCAGCCCGCAGGGGGTCCCGGTGACGGCTTTCTTT
CDR3aa: CASSPQGVPVTAFF

d_gene: NA
j_gene: TRBJ1-1
abundance: NA
v_gene: TRBV5-6
len: 12
CDR3nt: TGTGCCAGCAGCACATATAACACTGAAGCTTTCTTT
CDR3aa: CASSTYNTEAFF

d_gene: NA
j_gene: TRBJ2-7
abundance: NA
v_gene: TRBV6-5
len: 14
CDR3nt: TGTGCCAGCAGTTACGGACGGGGGACCTACGAGCAGTACTTC
CDR3aa: CASSYGRGTYEQYF

d_gene: NA
j_gene: TRBJ2-5
abundance: NA
v_gene: TRBV7-9
len: 15
CDR3nt: TGTGCCAGCAGCTTGTACGAGTTGGTACAAGAGACCCAGTACTTC
CDR3aa: CASSLYELVQETQYF

d_gene: TRBD2
j_gene: TRBJ2-2
abundance: NA
v_gene: TRBV9
len: 18
CDR3nt: TGTGCCAGCAGCCCCAGCGGGGGAGCCGGATCCTTGGCCGGGGAGCTGTTTTTT
CDR3aa: CASSPSGGAGSLAGELFF

d_gene: TRBD1
j_gene: TRBJ2-7
abundance: NA
v_gene: TRBV7-8
len: 17
CDR3nt: TGTGCCAGCAGCTTTAGGGCAGGGGGCGCGAGCTCCTACGAGCAGTACTTC
CDR3aa: CASSFRAGGASSYEQYF

d_gene: NA
j_gene: TRBJ2-7
abundance: NA
v_gene: TRBV19
len: 16
CDR3nt: TGTGCCAGTTCTAAGGTTAGTGGTAACAGGGCCCACGAGCAGTACTTC
CDR3aa: CASSKVSGNRAHEQYF

d_gene: TRBD1
j_gene: TRBJ1-4
abundance: NA
v_gene: TRBV5-8
len: 17
CDR3nt: TGTGCCAGCAGATACCGACAGGGAGGCTTCCGGAATGAAAAACTGTTTTTT
CDR3aa: CASRYRQGGFRNEKLFF

d_gene: NA
j_gene: TRBJ1-2
abundance: once
v_gene: TRBV4-1
len: 19
CDR3nt: TGCGCCAGCAGCCAAGCGTTGGTCCCCGCGGTGGGGGCAAACTATGGCTACACCTTC
CDR3aa: CASSQALVPAVGANYGYTF

d_gene: NA
j_gene: TRBJ1-2
abundance: NA
v_gene: TRBV9
len: 12
CDR3nt: TGTGCCAGCAGCTCAGGCGAGGGAGGGTACACCTTC
CDR3aa: CASSSGEGGYTF

d_gene: NA
j_gene: TRBJ2-7
abundance: once
v_gene: TRBV5-1
len: 14
CDR3nt: TGCGCCAGCAGCTTGGACACAAGCTCCTACGAGCAGTACTTC
CDR3aa: CASSLDTSSYEQYF

d_gene: NA
j_gene: TRBJ2-7
abundance: NA
v_gene: TRBV27
len: 14
CDR3nt: TGTGCCAGCAGTATCCGGACATCAGCCTACGAGCAGTACTTC
CDR3aa: CASSIRTSAYEQYF

d_gene: TRBD1
j_gene: TRBJ1-1
abundance: NA
v_gene: TRBV11-1
len: 15
CDR3nt: TGTGCCAGCAGCCTAAGGACAGGGCGGGATATTGAAGCTTTCTTT
CDR3aa: CASSLRTGRDIEAFF

d_gene: TRBD1
j_gene: TRBJ1-2
abundance: NA
v_gene: TRBV27
len: 15
CDR3nt: TGTGCCAGCAGTACCACAGGGGGCGGAAACTATGGCTACACCTTC
CDR3aa: CASSTTGGGNYGYTF